The rows below give T cell receptor beta chains drawn from one sample of a study of T cells and copy number aberrations in small-cell lung cancer. TCRdb's copy holds only in-frame clones and misses some; the assay was immunoSEQ multiplex PCR. This sample has over 5,000 clones, with less than 85% found just once. Sequencing was done on a sample of tumor tissue. Source of these receptors: a man aged 45-60 years with small cell lung cancer. Both conserved end residues are part of each CDR3. Fields, in order: clone size, J gene, D gene, V gene, CDR3 length, CDR3 DNA, CDR3 protein. D genes are given only for firm matches. Expanded clones are given a class, and other clones once, few, many or no size at all.

-,TRBJ2-1,-,TRBV28,15,TGTGCCAGCCTTTTAACAGGGTTTGCCTACAATGAGCAGTTCTTC,CASLLTGFAYNEQFF
few,TRBJ2-7,-,TRBV7-2,12,TGTGCCAGCAGCCAGGGGAAGTACGAGCAGTACTTC,CASSQGKYEQYF
-,TRBJ2-5,-,TRBV13,14,TGTGCCAGCAGCTTATGGGGTCAACAAGAGACCCAGTACTTC,CASSLWGQQETQYF
-,TRBJ2-3,-,TRBV9,16,TGTGCCAGCAGCGTAGCCCCACTAGTGATCACAGATACGCAGTATTTT,CASSVAPLVITDTQYF
-,TRBJ1-2,TRBD1,TRBV19,14,TGTGCCAGTAGAGAAAACGGACAGGGAGGAGGCTACACCTTC,CASRENGQGGGYTF
-,TRBJ2-1,-,TRBV2,11,TGTGCCAGCACGGGTCGGTATGAGCAGTTCTTC,CASTGRYEQFF
-,TRBJ1-1,-,TRBV11-2,13,TGTGCCAGCAGCGAGGGGTTGAACACTGAAGCTTTCTTT,CASSEGLNTEAFF
-,TRBJ2-1,TRBD2,TRBV7-3,15,TGTGCCAGCAGCCCCGGGAGGGGGATCCACAATGAGCAGTTCTTC,CASSPGRGIHNEQFF
-,TRBJ2-7,-,TRBV2,15,TGTGCCAGCAGTCAGACAGGTACTCGATCCTACGAGCAGTACTTC,CASSQTGTRSYEQYF
-,TRBJ2-3,TRBD2,TRBV7-3,16,TGTGCCAGCGGCATTGGGGCTAGCGGGCCCACAGATACGCAGTATTTT,CASGIGASGPTDTQYF
-,TRBJ2-6,-,TRBV28,15,TGTGCCAGCAGTTTATGGGGGTCTGGGGCCAACGTCCTGACTTTC,CASSLWGSGANVLTF
-,TRBJ1-1,-,TRBV18,18,TGTGCCAGCTCATCGTGGGATAAGAGGAGGGAAAGGACGACTGAAGCTTTCTTT,CASSSWDKRRERTTEAFF
-,TRBJ1-1,-,TRBV7-8,13,TGTGCCAGCAGCTTTCGGGTAGGCACTGAAGCTTTCTTT,CASSFRVGTEAFF
-,TRBJ2-1,-,TRBV6-1,14,TGTGCCAGCAGGGAGGACCCATCCAGTCGGGAGCAGTTCTTC,CASREDPSSREQFF
-,TRBJ2-1,-,TRBV19,12,TGTGCCAGCCTAGCCTCGGATAATGAGCAGTTCTTC,CASLASDNEQFF
-,TRBJ1-3,-,TRBV6-1,16,TGTGCCAGCAGTGATACAGGAGGGGGGGCAGGAAACACCATATATTTT,CASSDTGGGAGNTIYF
-,TRBJ2-7,TRBD2,TRBV7-2,17,TGTGCCAGCAGCCAAACGGCTTTAGCGGGAGGGCCGAACGAGCAGTACTTC,CASSQTALAGGPNEQYF
-,TRBJ1-1,-,TRBV9,14,TGTGCCAGCAGCGTAGACCCGATGAACACTGAAGCTTTCTTT,CASSVDPMNTEAFF
-,TRBJ2-7,-,TRBV15,18,TGTGCCACCAGCAGAGAGAGGGGGGGGTATCTAGGGACCTACGAGCAGTACTTC,CATSRERGGYLGTYEQYF
few,TRBJ2-3,-,TRBV5-6,17,TGTGCCAGCAGCTTGTTATCTGCGGGATATAGGGCAGATACGCAGTATTTT,CASSLLSAGYRADTQYF
-,TRBJ2-7,-,TRBV4-1,15,TGCGCCAGCAGCCAAGAATTAGGGCCCGGCTACGAGCAGTATTTC,CASSQELGPGYEQYF
-,TRBJ1-5,-,TRBV5-5,15,TGTGCCAGCAGCTTTGGGTCATCGTTAATACAGCCCCAGCATTTT,CASSFGSSLIQPQHF
few,TRBJ2-1,-,TRBV9,12,TGTGCCAGCAGCGTCCAGGGCAATGAGCAGTTCTTC,CASSVQGNEQFF
-,TRBJ2-7,-,TRBV6-1,16,TGTGCCAGCAGTGGGGGCCCAGGCCTAACTCTCTACGAGCAGTACTTC,CASSGGPGLTLYEQYF
-,TRBJ1-4,TRBD1,TRBV4-1,16,TGCGCCAGCAGCCAAGACGGGGGACAGGGTAATGAAAAACTGTTTTTT,CASSQDGGQGNEKLFF
-,TRBJ2-7,TRBD1,TRBV2,13,TGTGCCAGCAGCTGGGACAGGGACTACGAGCAGTACTTC,CASSWDRDYEQYF
few,TRBJ2-5,TRBD2,TRBV25-1,16,TGTGCCAGCAGTGAGTTAGCGGGAGTTAATTTGAAGACCCAGTACTTC,CASSELAGVNLKTQYF
-,TRBJ2-2,-,TRBV20-1,11,TGCAGTGCTGGTCGAGGAGGGGAGCTGTTTTTT,CSAGRGGELFF
once,TRBJ2-5,TRBD2,TRBV6-5,14,TGTGCCAGCAGTGGACTAGCTCCCCAAGAGACCCAGTACTTC,CASSGLAPQETQYF
-,TRBJ2-7,-,TRBV30,12,TGTGCCTGGGCAGGTAATTCCTACGAGCAGTACTTC,CAWAGNSYEQYF
-,TRBJ2-5,-,TRBV29-1,14,TGCAGCGTTGACCCTTCAGACTACCAAGAGACCCAGTACTTC,CSVDPSDYQETQYF
-,TRBJ2-3,-,TRBV2,13,TGTGCCAGCAGTGAGGGAAGGTCAGATACGCAGTATTTT,CASSEGRSDTQYF